The 5 T cell receptor beta chains in this list originate from one sample, sequenced in a study of blood T cell repertoires in COVID-19. Method: immunoSEQ multiplex PCR; TCRdb's copy keeps in-frame clones and lacks some. This sample has around 130,000 clones, with 75% to 90% found just once. The sample comprised peripheral blood. These TCRs come from a human donor in a cohort sampled during active COVID-19.

This clone was seen only once. The chain employs TRBV5-4 and TRBJ1-1; the D gene is possibly TRBD1 (6 bases). The V gene's germline CDR1 is SGHNT and CDR2 YYREEE (reference sequence). The CDR3 runs 14 residues. Deletions cut 4 bases from V and 0 bases from J, with 10 bases between. The CDR3 protein is CASSIRGLNTEAFF. The DNA for the CDR3 is TGTGCCAGCAGCATCAGGGGCTTGAACACTGAAGCTTTCTTT.

The chain recombines TRBV19 with TRBJ2-7; 8 nucleotides agree with TRBD1. The CDR3 spans 13 residues. The J segment lost 3 bases and the V segment lost 2 bases, leaving 0 bases of the junction unmatched. Germline V gene data show CDR1 as LNHDA and CDR2 as SQIVND (reference sequence). DNA of the CDR3: TGTGCCAGTAGTATAACAGGGGGCTACGAGCAGTACTTC. As protein: CASSITGGYEQYF.

This sequence joins TRBV18 and TRBJ2-1, with 7 positions matching TRBD2. The CDR3 totals 17 residues. Germline V gives CDR1 KGHSH, CDR2 LQKENI. The junction had 19 bases not matched to a gene; V was cut back by 3 bases and J by 11 bases. The CDR3 bases are TGTGCCAGCTCACCCAACACAAGGCTTAGCGGGCGTGGGAAGCAGTTCTTC. Residues: CASSPNTRLSGRGKQFF.

The chain recombines TRBV30 with TRBJ1-2; D uncertain. The germline V and J ends were trimmed by 1 base and 3 bases, with 6 bases remaining between them. The length of the CDR3 is 12 residues. Per the germline V gene, CDR1 is GTSNPN and CDR2 is SVGIG (reference sequence). The CDR3 DNA is TGTGCCTGGAGTGACACGCACTATGGCTACACCTTC. Amino acid sequence: CAWSDTHYGYTF.

The chain carries TRBV19 and TRBJ2-1; TRBD2 matches at 8 bases. The CDR3 extends over 16 amino acids. After removal of 7 bases from V and 5 bases from J, the junction contained 13 bases not matched to a gene. The V gene's germline CDR1 is LNHDA and CDR2 SQIVND (reference sequence). In DNA, the CDR3 is TGTGCCAGTACCGAGGTCGGCGGGAGGCGCGACAATGAGCAGTTCTTC. Translation: CASTEVGGRRDNEQFF. Based on the CDR3 plus reference TRBV19 and TRBJ2-1, the full variable domain is DGGITQSPKYLFRKEGQNVTLSCEQNLNHDAMYWYRQDPGQGLRLIYYSQIVNDFQKGDIAEGYSVSREKKESFPLTVTSAQKNPTAFYLCASTEVGGRRDNEQFFGPGTRLTVL.